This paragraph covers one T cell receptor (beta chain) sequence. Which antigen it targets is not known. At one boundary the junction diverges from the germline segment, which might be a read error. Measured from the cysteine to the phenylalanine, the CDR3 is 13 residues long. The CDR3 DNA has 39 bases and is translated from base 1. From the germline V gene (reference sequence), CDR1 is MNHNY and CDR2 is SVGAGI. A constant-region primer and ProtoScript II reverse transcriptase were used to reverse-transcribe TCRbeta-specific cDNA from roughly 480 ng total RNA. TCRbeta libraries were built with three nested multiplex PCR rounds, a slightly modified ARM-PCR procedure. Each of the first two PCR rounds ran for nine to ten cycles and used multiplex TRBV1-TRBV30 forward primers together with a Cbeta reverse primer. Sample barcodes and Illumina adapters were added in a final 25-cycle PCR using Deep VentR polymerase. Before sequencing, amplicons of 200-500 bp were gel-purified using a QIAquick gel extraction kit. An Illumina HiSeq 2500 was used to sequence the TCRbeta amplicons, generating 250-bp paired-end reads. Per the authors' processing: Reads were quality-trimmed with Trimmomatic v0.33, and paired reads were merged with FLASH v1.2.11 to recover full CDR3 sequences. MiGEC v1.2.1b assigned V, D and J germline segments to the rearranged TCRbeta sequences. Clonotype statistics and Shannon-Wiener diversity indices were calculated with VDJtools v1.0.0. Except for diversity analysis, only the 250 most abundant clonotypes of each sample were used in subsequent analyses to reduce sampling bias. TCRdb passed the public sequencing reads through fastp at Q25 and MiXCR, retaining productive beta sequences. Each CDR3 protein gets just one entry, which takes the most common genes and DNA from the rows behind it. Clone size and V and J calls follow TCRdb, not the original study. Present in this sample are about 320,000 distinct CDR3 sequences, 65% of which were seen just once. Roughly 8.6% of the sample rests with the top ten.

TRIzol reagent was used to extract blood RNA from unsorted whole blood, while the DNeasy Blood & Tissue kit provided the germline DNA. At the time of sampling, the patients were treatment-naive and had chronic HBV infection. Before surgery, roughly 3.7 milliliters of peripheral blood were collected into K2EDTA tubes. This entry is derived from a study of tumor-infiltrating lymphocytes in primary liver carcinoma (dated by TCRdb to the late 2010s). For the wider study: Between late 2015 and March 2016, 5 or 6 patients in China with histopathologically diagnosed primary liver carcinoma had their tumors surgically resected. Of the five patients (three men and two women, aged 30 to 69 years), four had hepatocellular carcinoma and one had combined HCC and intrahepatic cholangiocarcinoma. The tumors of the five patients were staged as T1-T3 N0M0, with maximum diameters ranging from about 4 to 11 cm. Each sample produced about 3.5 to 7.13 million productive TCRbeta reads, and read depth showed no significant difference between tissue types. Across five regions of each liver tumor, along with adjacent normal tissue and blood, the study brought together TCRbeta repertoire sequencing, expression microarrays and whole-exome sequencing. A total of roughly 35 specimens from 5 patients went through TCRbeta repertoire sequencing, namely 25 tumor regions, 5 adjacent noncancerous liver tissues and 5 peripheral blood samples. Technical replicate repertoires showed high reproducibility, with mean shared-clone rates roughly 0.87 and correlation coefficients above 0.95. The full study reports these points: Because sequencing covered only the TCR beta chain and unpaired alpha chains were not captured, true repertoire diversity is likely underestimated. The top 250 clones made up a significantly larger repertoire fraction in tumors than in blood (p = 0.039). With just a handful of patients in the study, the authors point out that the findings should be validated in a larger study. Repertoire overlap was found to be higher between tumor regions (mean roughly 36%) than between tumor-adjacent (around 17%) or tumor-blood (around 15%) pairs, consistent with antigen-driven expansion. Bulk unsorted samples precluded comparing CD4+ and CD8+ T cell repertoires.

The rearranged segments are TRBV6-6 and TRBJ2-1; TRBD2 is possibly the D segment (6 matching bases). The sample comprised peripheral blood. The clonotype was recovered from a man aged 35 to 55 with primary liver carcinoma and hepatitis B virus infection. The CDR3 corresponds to CASSRDSYSEQFF. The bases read TGTGCCAGTAGTCGGGACTCTTACAGTGAGCAGTTCTTC.